The 28 T cell receptor beta chains below all came from one sample that was sequenced in a study of cytomegalovirus exposure and HLA in healthy donors. The PCR had 60 Vbeta and 13 Jbeta primers. The protocol was immunoSEQ multiplex PCR, while the TCRdb copy is restricted to in-frame clones and leaves out a portion. Of 110,000 to 150,000 clones detected, roughly 65% appear once; the ten largest clones hold 1.5% to 2%. Material: PBMCs. These receptors all come from a woman aged 25 to 45 in good health and CMV-seronegative.

In its sample, this clone was seen once. The V and J genes are TRBV5-4 and TRBJ2-5, with 7 bases that match TRBD1. The closer fit of TRBJ2-7 to the DNA end suggests the J call may be wrong. This CDR3 comprises 15 residues. The germline V gene has CDR1 SGHNT and CDR2 YYREEE (reference sequence). DNA of the CDR3: TGTGCCAGCAGCTTGGGGATCGACAGGGCCTACGAGCAGTACTTC. This codes for CASSLGIDRAYEQYF.

The chain joins TRBV28 to TRBJ2-1, with 9 bases aligning to TRBD2. V lost 4 bases and J lost 10; bases outside the gene matches: 11. The CDR3 covers 15 residues. Per germline, CDR1 MDHEN and CDR2 SYDVKM. The CDR3 spells CASSSPAGGEREQFF. The CDR3 nucleotides read TGTGCCAGCAGTTCCCCGGCGGGAGGGGAGCGGGAGCAGTTCTTC.

This chain joins TRBV7-3 and TRBJ2-6; no clear D. The length of the CDR3 is 14 residues. Germline lookup yields CDR1 SGHTA and CDR2 FQGTGA. V lost 5 bases and J 4 bases, leaving 9 bases between the germline ends. The CDR3 DNA sequence: TGTGCCAGCAGCCCAACTACCGGGGCCAACGTCCTGACTTTC. This translates into CASSPTTGANVLTF.

CDR3 sequence reads: CASRPTGNTEAFF. The CDR3 DNA reads as TGTGCCAGTAGACCGACAGGGAACACTGAAGCTTTCTTT. The chain joins TRBV19 to TRBJ1-1; tentative D call: TRBD1 (6 bases). This CDR3 contains 13 residues. Germline assignment: CDR1 LNHDA and CDR2 SQIVND (reference sequence). Trimming cost V 6 bases and J 1 base, with 9 bases left between them.

The rearrangement joins TRBV7-9 to TRBJ2-1; TRBD2 matches at 11 bases. The CDR3 runs 15 residues. After removal of 4 bases from V and 10 bases from J, the junction contained 9 bases not matched to a gene. Germline CDR1 and CDR2: SEHNR and FQNEAQ (reference sequence). CDR3 protein: CASSYLSGGAWEQFF. The DNA of the CDR3 is TGTGCCAGCAGCTACCTTAGCGGGGGGGCTTGGGAGCAGTTCTTC.

The rearrangement uses TRBV7-9 and TRBJ1-5, with 9 bases identical to TRBD1. Germline CDR1 reads SEHNR; CDR2 reads FQNEAQ (reference sequence). The CDR3 covers 13 residues. V trimming: 3 bases; J trimming: 7 bases; junction bases outside the gene matches: 1. CDR3 sequence reads: CASSLDRGQPQHF. CDR3 coding DNA: TGTGCCAGCAGCTTGGACAGGGGACAGCCCCAGCATTTT.

This chain links TRBV6-4 with TRBJ2-7; a weak D match, TRBD1 (5 bases). CDR1 and CDR2 from the germline V gene are MRHNA and SNTAGT. The CDR3 is made up of 14 amino acids. The V gene lost 6 bases and the J gene lost 6 bases, with 18 bases spanning the gap. This CDR3 reads CASSLRPGCSEQYV. CDR3 bases: TGTGCCAGCAGCCTGCGGCCAGGGTGCTCCGAGCAGTACGTC.

The chain has TRBV10-3 and TRBJ2-3; TRBD1 aligns across 7 bases. V lost 2 bases to trimming and J lost 2 bases; unmatched junction nucleotides: 4. The CDR3 has 15 residues. In germline, CDR1 is ENHRY, CDR2 SYGVKD. The CDR3 DNA sequence: TGTGCCATCAGTGAGGGGACAGAGGTCACAGATACGCAGTATTTT. Encoded protein: CAISEGTEVTDTQYF.

The chain is built from TRBV5-6 and TRBJ1-1, with D unresolved. The CDR3 covers 11 residues. Trimming stripped 2 bases from V and 7 bases from J, with 6 bases between. Per germline, CDR1 SGHDT and CDR2 YYEEEE. The DNA of the CDR3 is TGTGCCAGCAGCTTTCGGGGTGAAGCTTTCTTT. This translates into CASSFRGEAFF.

In this sample, this clone turned up a few times. The chain carries TRBV6-9 and TRBJ2-5; D remains unclear. V was cut by 7 bases and J by 5 bases, with 11 bases left in between. The CDR3 is 12 residues long. CDR1 and CDR2 (germline): MNHGY, SVAAGI. The CDR3 coding sequence is TGTGCCAGCATTGGCCTCGGGGAGACCCAGTACTTC. Amino acids: CASIGLGETQYF.

The rearrangement uses TRBV28 and TRBJ2-5, with 9 bases fitting TRBD1. Judging by the DNA end, TRBJ2-7 fits better; the J call may be wrong. CDR3 size: 18 residues. Germline V gene sequence: CDR1 MDHEN, CDR2 SYDVKM. The CDR3 sequence: CASSSFARTGESRYEQYF. The CDR3 DNA reads TGTGCCAGCAGCTCCTTCGCCCGGACAGGGGAATCGCGCTACGAGCAGTACTTC.

The chain uses TRBV18 and TRBJ1-1, with TRBD1 as a possible D gene (6 bases). The CDR3 spans 14 residues. The germline V and J ends were trimmed by 1 base and 3 bases, with 9 bases remaining between them. Germline V lookup: CDR1 KGHSH, CDR2 LQKENI. DNA for the CDR3: TGTGCCAGCTCACCACGGGACACCGACACTGAAGCTTTCTTT. Protein product: CASSPRDTDTEAFF.

The chain joins TRBV6-5 to TRBJ2-5, with D unresolved. Between the trimmed V and J ends, which lost 4 bases and 1 base, there was a span of 10 bases. This CDR3 region has 14 residues. Germline V gene lookup returns CDR1 MNHEY and CDR2 SVGAGI. For the CDR3, the DNA is TGTGCCAGCAGTTGGATACAGCTCCAAGAGACCCAGTACTTC. Protein: CASSWIQLQETQYF.

The chain has TRBV28 and TRBJ1-1; weak D call: TRBD1 (6 bases). This CDR3 comprises 14 residues. Germline V gives CDR1 MDHEN, CDR2 SYDVKM. Trimming pared 6 bases from V and 9 bases from J, leaving 20 bases between. Written as DNA, the CDR3 is TGTGCCAGCAGCCTAGACTACACAGGGATGAAAGCTTTCTTT. Translated: CASSLDYTGMKAFF.

This clone came up a few times. The chain is built from TRBV10-3 and TRBJ2-7, with 10 bases aligning to TRBD1. V gave up 3 bases and J gave up 3 bases; unmatched junction bases: 5. The CDR3 spans 15 residues. The germline V gene has CDR1 ENHRY and CDR2 SYGVKD. CDR3 in DNA: TGTGCCATCAGTGACAACCGGGACAGGGGCTACGAGCAGTACTTC. This sequence encodes CAISDNRDRGYEQYF.

CDR3: CASSISLDNEQFF. DNA of the CDR3: TGTGCCAGTAGTATAAGCCTGGACAATGAGCAGTTCTTC. V is TRBV19 and J is TRBJ2-1; unclear D gene. This CDR3 has 13 amino acids. With 2 bases removed from V and 5 bases from J, the gap between germline ends came to 7 bases. Germline V gene data show CDR1 as LNHDA and CDR2 as SQIVND (reference sequence).

The sample holds one count of this clone. The rearrangement joins TRBV7-9 to TRBJ1-1; D gene uncertain. V dropped 5 bases and J dropped 1 base, with 17 bases sitting between them. The V gene's germline CDR1 is SEHNR and CDR2 FQNEAQ (reference sequence). The CDR3 length is 16 residues. The chain's CDR3 is CASSPWAVPANTEAFF. CDR3 coding DNA: TGTGCCAGCAGCCCCTGGGCAGTCCCTGCGAACACTGAAGCTTTCTTT.

This chain uses TRBV7-8 with TRBJ1-4; tentative D call: TRBD1 (5 bases). From germline, CDR1 is SGHVS and CDR2 FQNEAQ. This CDR3 has 18 amino acids. V lost 5 bases to trimming and J lost 0 bases, with 19 bases between them. The CDR3 reads CASSLLRGTAATNEKLFF. In DNA, the CDR3 is TGTGCCAGCAGCCTACTACGCGGGACGGCAGCAACTAATGAAAAACTGTTTTTT.

V usage is TRBV2 and J usage is TRBJ2-7, with TRBD2 identical over 11 bases. The CDR3 runs 14 residues. Germline CDR1 reads SNHLY; CDR2 reads FYNNEI. J lost 4 bases, V lost 8 bases, and 7 bases had no gene match. CDR3 region: CASGKTSGTYEQYF. CDR3 coding DNA: TGTGCCAGCGGAAAGACTAGCGGGACTTACGAGCAGTACTTC.

The gene calls are TRBV28 and TRBJ1-2, with D possibly TRBD1 on 5 matching bases. The CDR3 length is 17 residues. Trimming removed 7 bases from V and 4 bases from J, with 25 bases in between. Germline CDR1 reads MDHEN; CDR2 reads SYDVKM. The CDR3 protein is CASKISPGTEGGYGYTF. CDR3 nucleotides: TGTGCCAGCAAAATATCCCCCGGGACGGAGGGTGGCTATGGCTACACCTTC.

The V and J genes are TRBV7-9 and TRBJ1-4; 8 nucleotides agree with TRBD1. The CDR3 covers 16 residues. V gave up 5 bases and J gave up 8 bases; unmatched junction bases: 13. Germline loops: CDR1 SEHNR, CDR2 FQNEAQ (reference sequence). DNA for the CDR3: TGTGCCAGCAGCCCGGCAGGGGGCGGACTAGGCGAAAAACTGTTTTTT. This translates into CASSPAGGGLGEKLFF.

The rearrangement uses TRBV5-8 and TRBJ2-5; weak D call: TRBD2 (6 bases). The V end lost 4 bases, the J end lost 5 bases, and 18 bases lay between the germline ends. Germline CDR1 reads SGHTS; CDR2 reads YDEGEE. This CDR3 is built from 15 residues. CDR3 DNA sequence: TGTGCCAGCAGCGGGCTACTAGCAAGCGGGGAGACCCAGTACTTC. Encoded protein: CASSGLLASGETQYF.

V is TRBV13 and J is TRBJ1-1; maybe TRBD1 (5 bases). V lost 5 bases and J lost 0, with 13 bases in between. The CDR3 sequence is 15 residues long. Germline CDR1 is PRHDT and CDR2 is FYEKMQ (reference sequence). The DNA of the CDR3 is TGTGCCAGCAGCCCAGCAGACAGTATGAACACTGAAGCTTTCTTT. Translated, it gives CASSPADSMNTEAFF.

This clone came up a few times. The chain uses TRBV7-2 and TRBJ2-7; 8 bases are shared with TRBD2. CDR3 size: 13 residues. The J segment lost 4 bases and the V segment lost 5 bases, leaving 4 bases of the junction unmatched. Germline V gene lookup returns CDR1 SGHTA and CDR2 FQGNSA. CDR3 in DNA: TGTGCCAGCAGCCCCCCTAGCGGGTACGAGCAGTACTTC. This translates into CASSPPSGYEQYF.

The rearrangement uses TRBV28 and TRBJ1-1; a weak D match, TRBD1 (6 bases). The ends were cut back, 8 bases at V and 5 bases at J, with 18 bases in the middle. This CDR3 contains 14 residues. Germline V gene sequence: CDR1 MDHEN, CDR2 SYDVKM. CDR3 sequence (DNA): TGTGCCAGCTTTAGGGGGGGGGTCGGGACTGAAGCTTTCTTT. Amino acids: CASFRGGVGTEAFF.

This clone was detected only once. The V gene is TRBV28, the J gene TRBJ2-1; TRBD2 agrees at 10 bases. This CDR3 contains 16 residues. CDR1 MDHEN and CDR2 SYDVKM come from the germline V gene. J lost 7 bases, V lost 6 bases, and 12 bases had no gene match. This chain's CDR3 is CASSPNRWTSGNEQFF. In DNA, the CDR3 is TGTGCCAGCAGCCCGAACCGTTGGACTAGCGGTAATGAGCAGTTCTTC.

Details on this clone: The sample holds other DNA sequences that translate to the same CDR3. CDR3 protein: CASSPGQGSSYEQYV. The DNA of the CDR3 is TGTGCCAGCTCACCTGGACAGGGAAGCTCCTACGAGCAGTACGTC. The rearrangement joins TRBV18 to TRBJ2-7; TRBD1 agrees at 8 bases. From germline, CDR1 is KGHSH and CDR2 LQKENI. This CDR3 spans 15 amino acids. The junction had 4 bases not matched to a gene; V was cut back by 3 bases and J by 0 bases.

The chain is built from TRBV2 and TRBJ1-1, with D maybe TRBD1 (5 bases). V was trimmed by 2 bases and J by 1 base, leaving 5 bases between them. The CDR3 spans 13 residues. Germline CDR1 reads SNHLY; CDR2 reads FYNNEI. CDR3 sequence: CASSEQGNTEAFF. In DNA form, the CDR3 reads TGTGCCAGCAGTGAACAGGGGAACACTGAAGCTTTCTTT.